These T cell receptor beta chains were read from a single sample in a study of tissue T cells after allogeneic stem cell transplantation. TCRdb's table, derived via immunoSEQ multiplex PCR, lists solely in-frame clones and lacks some. The profile shows roughly 9,700 clones, 50% to 80% of them singletons. The input for sequencing was tissue from the ileum, taken at autopsy. The receptor set was obtained from a woman aged 18-55 years with breast cancer. CDR3s include the opening cysteine and the closing phenylalanine or tryptophan. The D gene is left open where the match is weak. Some rows mark clone size as missing; the rest say once, few, many or name a class of expanded clone.

d_call	v_call	clone_size	j_call	cdr3_aa	cdr3_nt
-	TRBV5-4	-	TRBJ2-7	CASSLGARTDYEQYF	TGTGCCAGCAGCTTGGGGGCTAGGACGGACTACGAGCAGTACTTC
-	TRBV30	-	TRBJ2-2	CAHAPGPGELFF	TGTGCCCATGCACCCGGGCCGGGGGAGCTGTTTTTT
-	TRBV5-1	once	TRBJ1-1	CASSLGGGGTEAFF	TGCGCCAGCAGCTTGGGTGGAGGGGGGACTGAAGCTTTCTTT
-	TRBV5-6	-	TRBJ1-2	CASSSYLRHLANYGYTF	TGTGCCAGCAGCTCGTACCTAAGGCACCTCGCTAACTATGGCTACACCTTC
TRBD1	TRBV10-1	few	TRBJ2-3	CARGSDREVTDTQYF	TGCGCCAGGGGATCGGACAGGGAGGTTACAGATACGCAGTATTTT
TRBD1	TRBV5-1	few	TRBJ1-1	CASSTSGTGVTEAFF	TGCGCCAGCAGCACTTCCGGGACAGGGGTTACTGAAGCTTTCTTT
-	TRBV6-6	-	TRBJ1-2	CASSPGRVAEANYGYTF	TGTGCCAGCAGTCCCGGACGGGTCGCAGAGGCTAACTATGGCTACACCTTC
TRBD1	TRBV12-3/TRBV12-4	-	TRBJ2-3	CASRTGGTDTQYF	TGTGCCAGCAGGACAGGGGGCACAGATACGCAGTATTTT
-	TRBV10-1	-	TRBJ2-4	CASSYPSIAKNIQYF	TGCGCCAGCAGTTACCCGTCGATAGCCAAAAACATTCAGTACTTC
-	TRBV28	once	TRBJ2-6	CASRVPYDSGANVLTF	TGTGCCAGCAGGGTCCCCTATGACTCTGGGGCCAACGTCCTGACTTTC
TRBD1	TRBV12-5	few	TRBJ2-7	CASGLDRGYEQYF	TGTGCTAGTGGTTTGGACAGGGGTTACGAGCAGTACTTC
TRBD2	TRBV9	-	TRBJ2-2	CASSASLAGARGELFF	TGTGCCAGCAGCGCCTCACTAGCGGGGGCAAGGGGGGAGCTGTTTTTT
-	TRBV6-2/TRBV6-3	-	TRBJ2-1	CASSYLQGYEQFF	TGTGCCAGCAGTTACCTACAGGGTTATGAGCAGTTCTTC
-	TRBV19	-	TRBJ2-5	CASSGLQETQYF	TGTGCCAGTAGTGGGCTGCAAGAGACCCAGTACTTC
-	TRBV5-4	few	TRBJ2-1	CASSRKSNEQFF	TGTGCCAGCAGCAGGAAGAGCAATGAGCAGTTCTTC
-	TRBV5-1	-	TRBJ2-2	CASSFEGNTGELFF	TGCGCCAGCAGCTTTGAGGGGAACACCGGGGAGCTGTTTTTT
-	TRBV5-8	-	TRBJ1-6	CASSVAEAGNSPLHF	TGTGCCAGCAGCGTCGCGGAGGCTGGGAATTCACCCCTCCACTTT
TRBD2	TRBV28	-	TRBJ2-7	CASSLWGSGSYEQYF	TGTGCCAGCAGTTTATGGGGTAGCGGGAGCTACGAGCAGTACTTC
-	TRBV2	-	TRBJ2-2	CASTINGELFF	TGTGCCAGCACCATAAACGGGGAGCTGTTTTTT
-	TRBV11-2	-	TRBJ2-3	CASSNWGVSGHNTQYF	TGTGCCAGCTCGAACTGGGGGGTAAGCGGGCACAATACGCAGTATTTT
-	TRBV30	-	TRBJ1-2	CAHFNYGYTF	TGTGCCCACTTTAACTATGGCTACACCTTC
TRBD2	TRBV4-1	few	TRBJ2-3	CASSSRRLAGEADTQYF	TGCGCCAGCAGCTCAAGGAGACTAGCGGGGGAGGCAGATACGCAGTATTTT